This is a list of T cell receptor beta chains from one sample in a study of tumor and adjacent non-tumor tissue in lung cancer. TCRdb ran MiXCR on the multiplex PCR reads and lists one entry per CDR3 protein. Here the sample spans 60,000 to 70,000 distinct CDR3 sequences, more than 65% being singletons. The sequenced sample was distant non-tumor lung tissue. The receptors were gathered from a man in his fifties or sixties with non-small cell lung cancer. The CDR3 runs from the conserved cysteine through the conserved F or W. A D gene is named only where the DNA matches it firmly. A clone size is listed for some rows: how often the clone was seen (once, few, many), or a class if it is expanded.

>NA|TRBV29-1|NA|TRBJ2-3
CMVGERVADTQYF
TGCATGGTCGGAGAGCGGGTTGCAGACACGCAGTATTTT
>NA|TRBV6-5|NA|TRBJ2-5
CASALGDETQYF
TGTGCCAGCGCCTTGGGCGATGAGACCCAGTACTTC
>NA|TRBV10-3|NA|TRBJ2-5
CALYSSGETQYF
TGTGCCCTTTACTCGAGCGGAGAGACCCAATACTTC
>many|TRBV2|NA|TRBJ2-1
CASSRAAGRGEEQFF
TGTGCCAGCAGTCGGGCAGCCGGTAGGGGGGAGGAGCAGTTCTTC
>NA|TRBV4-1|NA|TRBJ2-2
CASSQEIVNTGELFF
TGCGCCAGCAGCCAAGAAATTGTGAACACCGGGGAGCTGTTTTTT
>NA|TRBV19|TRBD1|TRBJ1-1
CASRCRDRGPLDTEAFF
TGTGCCAGTAGATGCCGGGACAGGGGGCCTCTGGACACTGAAGCTTTCTTT
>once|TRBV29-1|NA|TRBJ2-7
CSVVGRGAKSYERYF
NA
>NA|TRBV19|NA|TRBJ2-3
CASKGVPDTQYF
TGTGCCAGTAAGGGGGTCCCAGATACGCAGTATTTT
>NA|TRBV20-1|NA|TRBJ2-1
CSVIDSRDGGEDEQFF
TGCAGTGTGATCGACTCTAGGGACGGAGGCGAGGATGAGCAGTTCTTC
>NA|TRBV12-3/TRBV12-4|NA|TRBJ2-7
CASGPGKGDLEQYF
TGTGCCAGCGGTCCCGGGAAAGGGGATCTCGAGCAGTACTTC
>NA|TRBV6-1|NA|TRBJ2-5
CVSSELRAEQETQYF
TGTGTCAGCAGTGAACTTAGGGCGGAGCAAGAGACCCAGTACTTC
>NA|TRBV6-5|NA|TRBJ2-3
CASDPLGIGDTQYF
TGTGCCAGCGATCCACTGGGCATTGGGGATACGCAATATTTT
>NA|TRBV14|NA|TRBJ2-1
CACSPRTGTTYNEQFF
TGTGCCTGCAGCCCCCGGACTGGGACCACCTACAATGAGCAGTTCTTC
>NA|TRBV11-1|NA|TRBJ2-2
CASSYISGTGELLF
TGTGCCAGCAGTTATATTAGTGGCACTGGGGAGCTGTTATTT
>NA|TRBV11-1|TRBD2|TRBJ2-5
CASSLVVLAETQYF
TGTGCCAGCAGCTTAGTGGTACTAGCGGAGACCCAGTACTTC
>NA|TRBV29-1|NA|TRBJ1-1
CSIDMVNTEAFF
TGCAGCATAGACATGGTGAACACTGAAGCTTTCTTT
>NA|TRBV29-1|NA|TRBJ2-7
CSVRIGAYEQYF
TGCAGCGTTAGGATAGGGGCCTACGAGCAGTACTTC
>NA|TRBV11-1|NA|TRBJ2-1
CASSIAHGFGMNEQFF
TGCGCCAGCAGCATAGCTCATGGGTTTGGGATGAATGAGCAGTTCTTC
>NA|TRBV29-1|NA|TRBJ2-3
CGARDRRTDTQYF
TGCGGCGCAAGGGACCGAAGGACGGATACGCAATATTTT
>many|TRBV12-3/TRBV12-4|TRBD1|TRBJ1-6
CASWPGTGFYNSPLHF
TGTGCCAGCTGGCCCGGGACAGGGTTTTATAATTCACCCCTCCACTTT
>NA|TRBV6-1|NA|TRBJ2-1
CASRGRVNEQFF
TGTGCCAGCAGAGGACGGGTCAATGAGCAGTTCTTC
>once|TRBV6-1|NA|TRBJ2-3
CASGLGAASITDTQYF
TGTGCCAGCGGATTGGGAGCGGCATCGATCACAGATACGCAGTATTTT
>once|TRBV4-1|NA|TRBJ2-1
CASIQDDVSYNEQSF
TGCGCCAGCATCCAAGATGACGTCTCCTACAATGAGCAGTCCTTC
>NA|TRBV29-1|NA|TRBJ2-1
CITDTYDEQFF
TGCATCACGGACACCTACGATGAGCAGTTCTTC
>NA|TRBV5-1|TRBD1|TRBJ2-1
CAISLSPPGTGDNEQFF
TGCGCCATCAGCTTGAGTCCCCCAGGGACAGGGGACAATGAGCAGTTCTTC
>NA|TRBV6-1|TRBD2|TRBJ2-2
CTSRRGLAGVSAGVLFF
TGTACCAGCAGGAGAGGACTAGCGGGAGTTTCTGCCGGGGTGCTGTTTTTT
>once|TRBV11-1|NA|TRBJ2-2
CASNYTTGTGGLFF
TGTGCCAGCAACTATACTACTGGCACCGGGGGGCTATTTTTT
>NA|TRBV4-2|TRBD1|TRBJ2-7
CAGGPTGGRDEWYF
TGTGCCGGCGGCCCGACAGGGGGTAGGGACGAGTGGTACTTC
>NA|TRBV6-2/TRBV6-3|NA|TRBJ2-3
CASSYKGIQDSTDTQYF
TGTGCCAGCAGTTATAAGGGAATCCAGGACAGCACAGATACACAGTATTTT
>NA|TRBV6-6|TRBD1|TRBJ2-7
CVSSRTGTYEQYF
TGTGTAAGCAGCCGGACAGGGACCTACGAGCAGTACTTC
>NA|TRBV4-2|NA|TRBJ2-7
CASSQGRMEREQYF
TGTGCCAGCAGCCAAGGAAGGATGGAACGCGAGCAGTACTTC
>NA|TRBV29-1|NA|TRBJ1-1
CNAFRQTNTEAFF
TGCAACGCCTTCAGACAGACCAACACTGAAGCTTTCTTT
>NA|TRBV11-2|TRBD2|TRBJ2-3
CASSLETSGPQYF
TGTGCCAGCAGCTTAGAGACTAGCGGACCCCAGTATTTT
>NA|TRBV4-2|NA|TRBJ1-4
CASSQESDYRENEKLFF
TGTGCCAGCAGCCAAGAATCAGACTACAGGGAGAATGAAAAACTGTTTTTT
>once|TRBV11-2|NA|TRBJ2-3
CANSLDRGSGDTQYF
TGTGCCAACAGCTTAGATCGGGGTAGTGGGGATACGCAGTATTTT
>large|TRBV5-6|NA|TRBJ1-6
CASSLRQGNGSPLHF
TGTGCCAGCAGCTTGAGGCAGGGGAATGGATCACCCCTCCACTTT
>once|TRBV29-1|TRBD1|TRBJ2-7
CGPTRGGQGSHEQYF
TGCGGCCCAACAAGGGGGGGACAGGGTTCCCACGAACAGTACTTC
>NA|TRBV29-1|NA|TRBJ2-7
CRVVGSSSYEQYF
TGTAGAGTTGTGGGCTCTAGCTCCTACGAGCAGTACTTC
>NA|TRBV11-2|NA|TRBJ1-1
CASSLNPRHPEAFF
TGTGCCAGCAGCTTAAACCCGAGACACCCTGAAGCTTTCTTC
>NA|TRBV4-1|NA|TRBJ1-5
CAGSRDRGYSNQPQHF
TGCGCCGGCAGCCGAGATAGGGGTTATAGCAATCAGCCCCAACATTTT
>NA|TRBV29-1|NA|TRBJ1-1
CTVGEGENTGVFF
TGCACCGTTGGTGAAGGGGAGAACACTGGAGTTTTCTTT
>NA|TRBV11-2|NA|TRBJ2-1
CASSLDTAAFEQFF
TGTGCCAGCAGCTTAGATACGGCAGCCTTCGAGCAGTTCTTC
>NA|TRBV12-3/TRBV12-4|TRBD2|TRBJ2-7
CASQRESTYERYF
TGTGCCTCTCAGCGGGAGAGCACCTACGAGCGGTACTTC
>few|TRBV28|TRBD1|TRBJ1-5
CASSSPKTGAVSNQPQHF
TGTGCCAGCAGCTCCCCTAAGACAGGGGCGGTAAGCAATCAGCCCCAGCATTTT
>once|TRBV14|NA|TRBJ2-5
CASIQVRGQETQYF
TGTGCCAGCATCCAAGTCCGAGGTCAAGAGACCCAGTACTTC
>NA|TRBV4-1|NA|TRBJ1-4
CASSQDMFMHGEKLLF
TGCGCCAGCAGCCAAGATATGTTTATGCATGGAGAAAAACTGCTTTTT
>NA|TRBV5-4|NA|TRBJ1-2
CASSLLHGDYGYTF
TGTGCCAGCAGCTTGCTGCATGGGGACTATGGGTACACCTTC
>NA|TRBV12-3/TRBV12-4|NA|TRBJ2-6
CTSSVGTTSGANVLTF
TGTACCAGCAGTGTCGGGACGACCAGTGGGGCCAACGTCCTGACTTTC
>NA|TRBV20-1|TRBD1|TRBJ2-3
CSARILGGAGVTQYF
TGCAGTGCTAGGATTCTAGGGGGCGCAGGAGTTACGCAGTATTTT
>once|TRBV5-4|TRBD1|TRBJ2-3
CASGPGQGTDTQYF
TGTGCCAGCGGCCCGGGACAGGGAACAGATACGCAATATTTT
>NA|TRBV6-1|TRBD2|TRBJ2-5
CASKVTSGTETRYF
TGTGCAAGCAAGGTTACTAGCGGGACAGAGACCCGGTACTTC
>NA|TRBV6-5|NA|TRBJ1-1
CASRYGGQVPTEAFF
TGTGCCAGCAGATACGGCGGTCAGGTGCCCACTGAAGCTTTCTTC
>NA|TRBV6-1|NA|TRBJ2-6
CASLRFGAGTNVLTF
NA